These T cell receptor beta chains were read from a single sample in a study of cytomegalovirus exposure and HLA in healthy donors. Sequenced by immunoSEQ multiplex PCR; TCRdb stores in-frame clones only, minus some. The sample consists of around 140,000 clones, 72% of them appearing once. The sequenced material came from PBMCs. Source of these receptors: a man aged 45-60 years in good health and CMV-seropositive. The CDR3 runs from the conserved cysteine through the conserved F or W. The D gene is left open where the match is weak. Clone size appears in some rows only: once, few, many, or a class for an expanded clone.

d_gene: NA
j_gene: TRBJ2-3
v_gene: TRBV14
abundance: NA
len: 13
CDR3aa: CASSQGLAHTQYF
CDR3nt: TGTGCCAGCAGCCAAGGGCTAGCGCATACGCAGTATTTT

d_gene: NA
j_gene: TRBJ2-7
v_gene: TRBV19
abundance: NA
len: 12
CDR3aa: CASSASAYEQYF
CDR3nt: TGTGCCAGTAGTGCCAGTGCCTACGAGCAGTACTTC

d_gene: TRBD2
j_gene: TRBJ2-7
v_gene: TRBV4-2
abundance: NA
len: 15
CDR3aa: CASSQGLAGAYEQYF
CDR3nt: TGTGCCAGCAGCCAAGGACTAGCGGGAGCATACGAGCAGTACTTC

d_gene: TRBD2
j_gene: TRBJ2-1
v_gene: TRBV5-1
abundance: few
len: 15
CDR3aa: CASIPSGSSYNEQFF
CDR3nt: TGCGCCAGCATCCCTAGCGGGAGCTCATACAATGAGCAGTTCTTC

d_gene: NA
j_gene: TRBJ2-2
v_gene: TRBV5-1
abundance: few
len: 15
CDR3aa: CASSLDTSNTGELFF
CDR3nt: TGCGCCAGCAGCCTCGACACTTCGAACACCGGGGAGCTGTTTTTT

d_gene: NA
j_gene: TRBJ2-3
v_gene: TRBV29-1
abundance: NA
len: 11
CDR3aa: CSVEETDTQYF
CDR3nt: TGCAGCGTTGAGGAGACAGATACGCAGTATTTT

d_gene: NA
j_gene: TRBJ2-7
v_gene: TRBV11-2
abundance: once
len: 13
CDR3aa: CASSLVAQSEQYF
CDR3nt: TGTGCCAGCAGCTTAGTCGCGCAATCCGAGCAGTACTTC

d_gene: TRBD1
j_gene: TRBJ2-1
v_gene: TRBV6-5
abundance: NA
len: 13
CDR3aa: CASRLTGSDEQFF
CDR3nt: TGTGCCAGCAGACTGACAGGGTCGGATGAGCAGTTCTTC

d_gene: NA
j_gene: TRBJ1-1
v_gene: TRBV5-5
abundance: NA
len: 15
CDR3aa: CASSTSDRRNTEAFF
CDR3nt: TGTGCCAGCAGCACATCGGACAGACGGAACACTGAAGCTTTCTTT

d_gene: TRBD1
j_gene: TRBJ2-1
v_gene: TRBV5-1
abundance: NA
len: 12
CDR3aa: CASGQGSNEQFF
CDR3nt: TGCGCCAGCGGACAGGGGAGCAATGAGCAGTTCTTC

d_gene: TRBD2
j_gene: TRBJ2-5
v_gene: TRBV5-1
abundance: NA
len: 15
CDR3aa: CASSLAGGPEETQYF
CDR3nt: TGCGCCAGCAGCTTAGCGGGAGGGCCGGAAGAGACCCAGTACTTC

d_gene: TRBD1
j_gene: TRBJ2-5
v_gene: TRBV27
abundance: few
len: 15
CDR3aa: CASSWGTGGRETQYF
CDR3nt: TGTGCCAGCAGTTGGGGGACAGGGGGGCGGGAGACCCAGTACTTC

d_gene: NA
j_gene: TRBJ2-7
v_gene: TRBV18
abundance: NA
len: 13
CDR3aa: CASSPPSNYEQYF
CDR3nt: TGTGCCAGCTCACCACCTAGTAATTACGAGCAGTACTTC

d_gene: TRBD2
j_gene: TRBJ2-1
v_gene: TRBV2
abundance: once
len: 13
CDR3aa: CASSSLGGSEQFF
CDR3nt: TGTGCCAGCAGTTCCCTCGGGGGGAGTGAGCAGTTCTTC

d_gene: TRBD2
j_gene: TRBJ2-4
v_gene: TRBV10-3
abundance: once
len: 15
CDR3aa: CAISGSSGGAGLLHF
CDR3nt: TGTGCCATCAGTGGATCTAGCGGGGGGGCTGGGCTCCTCCACTTC

d_gene: TRBD1
j_gene: TRBJ1-2
v_gene: TRBV6-5
abundance: NA
len: 14
CDR3aa: CASSDSRGRLSYTF
CDR3nt: TGTGCCAGCAGTGACTCCAGGGGGCGCCTTTCCTACACCTTC

d_gene: NA
j_gene: TRBJ2-4
v_gene: TRBV7-9
abundance: NA
len: 12
CDR3aa: CASSVDRNIQYF
CDR3nt: TGTGCCAGCAGCGTAGACAGAAACATTCAGTACTTC

d_gene: TRBD1
j_gene: TRBJ2-7
v_gene: TRBV29-1
abundance: once
len: 14
CDR3aa: CSVPSPGTDVEQYF
CDR3nt: TGCAGCGTCCCCTCTCCCGGGACAGATGTGGAGCAGTACTTC

d_gene: TRBD2
j_gene: TRBJ2-2
v_gene: TRBV2
abundance: NA
len: 14
CDR3aa: CASRATSGGGELFF
CDR3nt: TGTGCCAGCAGGGCGACTAGCGGGGGAGGGGAGCTGTTTTTT

d_gene: TRBD2
j_gene: TRBJ2-1
v_gene: TRBV9
abundance: once
len: 14
CDR3aa: CASSAGSGRNEQFF
CDR3nt: TGTGCCAGCAGCGCCGGGAGCGGGAGAAATGAGCAGTTCTTC